This TCR beta chain comes out of a study of cytomegalovirus exposure and HLA in healthy donors. The CDR3 has 14 amino acids. CDR1 MNHNS and CDR2 SASEGT come from the germline V gene. Trimming left V 4 bases short and J 1 base short, with 10 bases between. 13 Jbeta primers and 60 Vbeta primers were used for the PCR. Sequencing used immunoSEQ multiplex PCR; TCRdb keeps in-frame clones, though not all of them. The sample includes about 200,000 clones, over 60% of them seen just once. The receptor comes from a male donor in good health and CMV-seronegative. The sample was PBMCs. The J gene is TRBJ1-1, the V gene TRBV6-1; tentative D call: TRBD1 (6 bases). The CDR3 region has the DNA TGTGCCAGCAGTGTTGGCAGGGGGAACACTGAAGCTTTCTTT. It specifies CASSVGRGNTEAFF.